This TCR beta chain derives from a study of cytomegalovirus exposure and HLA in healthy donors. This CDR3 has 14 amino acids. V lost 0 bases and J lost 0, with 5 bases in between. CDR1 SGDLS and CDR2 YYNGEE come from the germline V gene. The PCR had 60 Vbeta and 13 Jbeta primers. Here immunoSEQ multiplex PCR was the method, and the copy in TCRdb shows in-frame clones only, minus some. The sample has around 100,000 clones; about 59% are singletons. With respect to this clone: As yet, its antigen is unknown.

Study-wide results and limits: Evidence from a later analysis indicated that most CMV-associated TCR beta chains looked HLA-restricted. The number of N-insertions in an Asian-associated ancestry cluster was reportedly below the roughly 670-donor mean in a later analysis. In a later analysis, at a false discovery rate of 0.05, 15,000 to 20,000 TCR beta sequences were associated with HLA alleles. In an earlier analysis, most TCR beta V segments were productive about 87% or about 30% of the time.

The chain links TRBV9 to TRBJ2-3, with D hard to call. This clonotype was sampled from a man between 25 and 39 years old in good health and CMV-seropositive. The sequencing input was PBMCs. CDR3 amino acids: CASSVAPSTDTQYF. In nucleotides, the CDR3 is TGTGCCAGCAGCGTAGCTCCGAGCACAGATACGCAGTATTTT.